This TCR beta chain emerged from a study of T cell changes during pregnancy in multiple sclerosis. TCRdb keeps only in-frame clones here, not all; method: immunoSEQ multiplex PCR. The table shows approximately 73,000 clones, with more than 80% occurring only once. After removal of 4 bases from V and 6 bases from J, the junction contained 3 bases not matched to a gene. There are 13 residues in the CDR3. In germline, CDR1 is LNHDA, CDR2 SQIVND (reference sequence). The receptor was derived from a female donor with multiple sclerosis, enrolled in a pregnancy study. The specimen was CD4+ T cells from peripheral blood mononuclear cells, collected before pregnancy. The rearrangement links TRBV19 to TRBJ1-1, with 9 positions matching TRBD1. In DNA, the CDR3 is TGTGCCAGTAGTACCCGGACAGGGGCTGAAGCTTTCTTT. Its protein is CASSTRTGAEAFF.